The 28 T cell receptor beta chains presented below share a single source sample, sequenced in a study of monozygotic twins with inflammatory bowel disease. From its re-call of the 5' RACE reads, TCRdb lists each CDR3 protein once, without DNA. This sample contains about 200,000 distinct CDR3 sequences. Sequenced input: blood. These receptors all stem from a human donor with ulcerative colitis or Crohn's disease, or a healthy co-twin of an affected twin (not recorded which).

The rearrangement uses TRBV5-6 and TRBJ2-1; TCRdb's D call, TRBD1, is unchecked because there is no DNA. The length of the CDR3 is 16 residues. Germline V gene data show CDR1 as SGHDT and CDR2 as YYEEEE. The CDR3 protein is CASSLDGGLAYNEQFF.

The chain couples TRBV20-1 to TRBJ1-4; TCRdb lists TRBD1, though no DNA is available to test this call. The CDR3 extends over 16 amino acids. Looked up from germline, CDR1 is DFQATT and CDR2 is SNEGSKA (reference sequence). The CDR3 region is CSASFTGSATNEKLFF.

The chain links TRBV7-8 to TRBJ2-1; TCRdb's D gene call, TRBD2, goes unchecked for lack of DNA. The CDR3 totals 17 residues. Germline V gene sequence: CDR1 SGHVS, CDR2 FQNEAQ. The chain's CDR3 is CAVRGAQATNGAHEQFF.

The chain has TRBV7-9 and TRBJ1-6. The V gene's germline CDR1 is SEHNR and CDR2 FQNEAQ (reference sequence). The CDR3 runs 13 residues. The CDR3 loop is CASSRGNNSPLHF.

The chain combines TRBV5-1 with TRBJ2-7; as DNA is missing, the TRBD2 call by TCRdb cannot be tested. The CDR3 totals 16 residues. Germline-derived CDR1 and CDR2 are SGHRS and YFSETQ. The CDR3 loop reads CASSASTSGRSYEQYF.

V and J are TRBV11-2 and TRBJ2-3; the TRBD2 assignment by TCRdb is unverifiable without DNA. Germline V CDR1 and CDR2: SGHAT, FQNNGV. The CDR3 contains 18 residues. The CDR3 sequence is CASTTPRGTSGERDTQYF.

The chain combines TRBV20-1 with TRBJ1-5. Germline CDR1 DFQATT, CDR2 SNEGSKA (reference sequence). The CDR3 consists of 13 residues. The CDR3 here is CSARDVSNQPQHF.

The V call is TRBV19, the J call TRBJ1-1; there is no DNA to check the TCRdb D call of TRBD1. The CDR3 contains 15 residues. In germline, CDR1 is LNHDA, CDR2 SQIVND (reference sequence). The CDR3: CASSTATGMNTEAFF. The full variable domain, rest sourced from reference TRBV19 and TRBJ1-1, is DGGITQSPKYLFRKEGQNVTLSCEQNLNHDAMYWYRQDPGQGLRLIYYSQIVNDFQKGDIAEGYSVSREKKESFPLTVTSAQKNPTAFYLCASSTATGMNTEAFFGQGTRLTVV.

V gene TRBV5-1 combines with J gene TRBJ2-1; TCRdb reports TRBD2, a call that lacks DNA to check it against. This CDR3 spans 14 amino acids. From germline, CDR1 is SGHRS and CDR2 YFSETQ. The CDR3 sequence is CASSLTSGGDEQFF.

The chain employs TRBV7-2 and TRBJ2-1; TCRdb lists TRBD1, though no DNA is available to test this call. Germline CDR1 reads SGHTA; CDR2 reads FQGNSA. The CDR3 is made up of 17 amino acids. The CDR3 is CASSQGGASSSYNEQFF.

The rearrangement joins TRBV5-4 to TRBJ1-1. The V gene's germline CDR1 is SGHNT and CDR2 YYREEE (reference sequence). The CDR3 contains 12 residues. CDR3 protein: CATWQVNTEAFF.

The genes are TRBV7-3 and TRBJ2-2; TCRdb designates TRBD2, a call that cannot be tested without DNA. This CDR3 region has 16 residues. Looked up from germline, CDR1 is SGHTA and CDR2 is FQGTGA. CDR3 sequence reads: CASSLNSGANTGELFF.

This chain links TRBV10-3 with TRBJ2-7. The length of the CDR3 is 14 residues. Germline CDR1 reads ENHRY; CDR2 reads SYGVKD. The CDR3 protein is CAISSGQGSYEQYF.

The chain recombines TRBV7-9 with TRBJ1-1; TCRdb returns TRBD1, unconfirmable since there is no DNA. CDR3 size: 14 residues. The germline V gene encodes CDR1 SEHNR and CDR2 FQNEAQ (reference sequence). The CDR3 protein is CASSLTGDNTEAFF. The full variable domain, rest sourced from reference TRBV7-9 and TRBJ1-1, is DTGVSQNPRHKITKRGQNVTFRCDPISEHNRLYWYRQTLGQGPEFLTYFQNEAQLEKSRLLSDRFSAERPKGSFSTLEIQRTEQGDSAMYLCASSLTGDNTEAFFGQGTRLTVV.

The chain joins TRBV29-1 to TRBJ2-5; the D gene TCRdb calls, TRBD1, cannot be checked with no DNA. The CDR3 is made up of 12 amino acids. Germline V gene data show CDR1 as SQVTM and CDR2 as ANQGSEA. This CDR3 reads CSVNRGQETQYF. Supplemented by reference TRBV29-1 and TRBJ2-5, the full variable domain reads SAVISQKPSRDICQRGTSLTIQCQVDSQVTMMFWYRQQPGQSLTLIATANQGSEATYESGFVIDKFPISRPNLTFSTLTVSNMSPEDSSIYLCSVNRGQETQYFGPGTRLLVL.

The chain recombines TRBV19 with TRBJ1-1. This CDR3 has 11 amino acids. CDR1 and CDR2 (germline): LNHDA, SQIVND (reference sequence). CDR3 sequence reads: CASNDYTEAFF.

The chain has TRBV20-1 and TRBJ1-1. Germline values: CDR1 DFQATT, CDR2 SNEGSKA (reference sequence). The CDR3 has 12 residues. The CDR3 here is CSALQGGTEAFF.

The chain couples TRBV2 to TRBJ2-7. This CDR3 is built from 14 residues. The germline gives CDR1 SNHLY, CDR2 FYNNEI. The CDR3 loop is CASSVAGGSYEQYF.

The CDR3 loop reads CASSGGLAGVYNEQFF. V usage is TRBV28 and J usage is TRBJ2-1; TCRdb outputs TRBD2, but without DNA this stays unchecked. Germline values: CDR1 MDHEN, CDR2 SYDVKM. CDR3 size: 16 residues. The full variable domain, its missing parts supplied by reference TRBV28 and TRBJ2-1, is DVKVTQSSRYLVKRTGEKVFLECVQDMDHENMFWYRQDPGLGLRLIYFSYDVKMKEKGDIPEGYSVSREKKERFSLILESASTNQTSMYLCASSGGLAGVYNEQFFGPGTRLTVL.

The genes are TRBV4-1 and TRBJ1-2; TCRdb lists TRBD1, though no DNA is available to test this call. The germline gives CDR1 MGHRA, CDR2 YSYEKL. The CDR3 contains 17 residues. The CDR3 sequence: CASSQDSQGFSFHGYTF.

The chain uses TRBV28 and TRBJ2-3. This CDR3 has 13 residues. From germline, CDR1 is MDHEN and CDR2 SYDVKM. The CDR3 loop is CASTLHNTDTQYF.

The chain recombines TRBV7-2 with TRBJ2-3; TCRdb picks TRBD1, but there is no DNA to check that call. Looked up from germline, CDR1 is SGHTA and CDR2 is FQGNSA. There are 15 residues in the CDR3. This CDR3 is CASSIEVRPRDTQYF.

CDR3 in amino acids: CASSELAGAEQYF. V is TRBV2 and J is TRBJ2-7; TCRdb selects TRBD2, and the lack of DNA leaves this call unchecked. The CDR3 sequence is 13 residues long. Germline CDR1 SNHLY, CDR2 FYNNEI.

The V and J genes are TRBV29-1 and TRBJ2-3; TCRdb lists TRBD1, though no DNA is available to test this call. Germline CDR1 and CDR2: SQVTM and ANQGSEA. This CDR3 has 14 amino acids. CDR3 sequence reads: CSAGTGGNTDTQYF.

CDR3 amino acids: CATAGGFTDTQYF. This chain links TRBV25-1 with TRBJ2-3; checking the TCRdb D call of TRBD2 is not possible without DNA. CDR1 and CDR2 from the germline V gene are MGHDK and SYGVNS. This CDR3 has 13 residues.

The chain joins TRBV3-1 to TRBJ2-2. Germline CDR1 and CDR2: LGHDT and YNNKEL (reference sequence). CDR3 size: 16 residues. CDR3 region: CASSRARGPNTGELFF.

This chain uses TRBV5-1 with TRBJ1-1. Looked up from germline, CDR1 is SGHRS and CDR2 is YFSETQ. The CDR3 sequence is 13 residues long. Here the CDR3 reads CASSLFEDTEAFF.

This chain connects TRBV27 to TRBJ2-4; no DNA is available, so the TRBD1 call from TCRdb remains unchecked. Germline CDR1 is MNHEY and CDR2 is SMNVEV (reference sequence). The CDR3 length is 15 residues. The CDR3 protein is CASSRQGFAKNIQYF.